Following are 26 T cell receptor beta chains from one sample sequenced in a study of blood T cells in healthy people across ages. PCR was performed a second time for roughly 7 to 11 cycles using a sample-barcoded 5' primer and a J-beta primer mix. TCRdb reprocessed the 5' RACE reads with MiXCR, giving one entry per CDR3 protein. The profile shows about 770,000 distinct CDR3 sequences, roughly 44% of them singletons. The sample was blood. The source is a man aged 55-75 years in good health.

The V and J genes are TRBV3-1 and TRBJ1-4, with 9 bases fitting TRBD1. The junction had 4 bases not matched to a gene; V was cut back by 7 bases and J by 7 bases. Germline V gene sequence: CDR1 LGHDT, CDR2 YNNKEL (reference sequence). The CDR3 is made up of 13 amino acids. Here the CDR3 reads CASTGTGTEKLFF. DNA for the CDR3: TGTGCCAGCACCGGGACAGGGACTGAAAAACTGTTTTTT.

This clonotype was observed a handful of times. V gene TRBV28 combines with J gene TRBJ2-3; 8 positions agree with TRBD1. Losses at the gene ends were 5 bases for V and 4 bases for J; bases not matched to a gene: 8. The germline V gene encodes CDR1 MDHEN and CDR2 SYDVKM. This CDR3 has 15 amino acids. The CDR3 DNA follows: TGTGCCAGCAGTAGACAGGGGTTAGAGTCAGATACGCAGTATTTT. Amino acid sequence: CASSRQGLESDTQYF.

The rearrangement uses TRBV2 and TRBJ1-6; 9 positions agree with TRBD1. V lost 2 bases to trimming and J lost 5 bases; unmatched junction nucleotides: 1. Germline CDR1 is SNHLY and CDR2 is FYNNEI. The CDR3 spans 15 residues. The DNA of the CDR3 is TGTGCCAGCAGTGAAAGGACAGGGGATAATTCACCCCTCCACTTT. It specifies CASSERTGDNSPLHF.

This rearrangement joins TRBV5-1 to TRBJ2-4; D possibly corresponds to TRBD1 (6 bases). The assigned J gene may be wrong: the sequence end matches TRBJ2-5 better. The germline gives CDR1 SGHRS, CDR2 YFSETQ. The CDR3 is 16 amino acids. The CDR3 region has the DNA TGCGCCAGCAGCTTGGGGGGGACACAAAAAGGGGAGACCCAGTACTTC. This translates into CASSLGGTQKGETQYF.

V usage is TRBV7-2 and J usage is TRBJ2-2; unclear D gene. Per germline, CDR1 SGHTA and CDR2 FQGNSA. Trimming left V 5 bases short and J 3 bases short, with 16 bases between. The CDR3 totals 16 residues. The DNA for the CDR3 is TGTGCCAGCAGCCTTCGAATTGATTCGGACACCGGGGAGCTGTTTTTT. As protein: CASSLRIDSDTGELFF.

The rearrangement uses TRBV3-1 and TRBJ1-2, with D possibly being TRBD1 (5 bases). V shed 4 bases and J shed 0 bases, with 24 bases lying between them. The CDR3 has 19 residues. Per the germline V gene, CDR1 is LGHDT and CDR2 is YNNKEL (reference sequence). CDR3 sequence reads: CASSPTPGYTPEANYGYTF. CDR3 DNA: TGTGCCAGCAGCCCAACACCAGGGTACACACCTGAAGCTAACTATGGCTACACCTTC.

The J gene is TRBJ1-6, the V gene TRBV6-5, with no clear D. The CDR3 runs 12 residues. Germline V lookup: CDR1 MNHEY, CDR2 SVGAGI. V was trimmed by 6 bases and J by 6 bases, leaving 6 bases between them. CDR3: CASSDGNSPLHF. The CDR3 DNA follows: TGTGCCAGCAGCGACGGTAATTCACCCCTCCACTTT.

This clonotype has a handful of counts. This chain connects TRBV20-1 to TRBJ2-1; 8 bases are shared with TRBD2. V lost 6 bases to trimming and J lost 5 bases; unmatched junction nucleotides: 15. CDR3 size: 16 residues. The germline gives CDR1 DFQATT, CDR2 SNEGSKA (reference sequence). The CDR3 nucleotides read TGCAGTGCCAAGTCCCTGACAGCGGGGGCAAACAATGAGCAGTTCTTC. Amino acids: CSAKSLTAGANNEQFF.

The sample holds a few counts of this clonotype. In DNA, the CDR3 is TGTGCCAGCAGCGCTACGACCGGGACAGGGGGTAGCGGCTACACCTTC. Translation gives CASSATTGTGGSGYTF. The chain uses TRBV9 and TRBJ1-2; 11 bases map to TRBD1. Germline values: CDR1 SGDLS, CDR2 YYNGEE. This CDR3 is built from 16 residues. The junction had 12 bases not matched to a gene; V was cut back by 3 bases and J by 8 bases.

This rearrangement joins TRBV18 to TRBJ2-2; 7 bases match TRBD1. From germline, CDR1 is KGHSH and CDR2 LQKENI. This CDR3 spans 16 amino acids. J lost 0 bases, V lost 6 bases, and 7 bases had no gene match. The CDR3 bases are TGTGCCAGCTCCCTGACAGGGATCGCGAACACCGGGGAGCTGTTTTTT. Translated, it gives CASSLTGIANTGELFF.

This sequence joins TRBV27 and TRBJ2-5, with D maybe TRBD1 (5 bases). Matching the DNA end better, TRBJ2-7 makes the J call doubtful. CDR1 is MNHEY and CDR2 is SMNVEV in the germline V gene (reference sequence). CDR3 length: 12 residues. Here the CDR3 reads CASSNSGNEQYF. CDR3 in DNA: TGTGCCAGCAGCAATTCAGGGAACGAGCAGTACTTC.

This clonotype appeared a few times. The rearrangement links TRBV27 to TRBJ1-6, with D unclear. CDR1 MNHEY and CDR2 SMNVEV come from the germline V gene (reference sequence). Trimming removed 5 bases from V and 9 bases from J, with 14 bases in between. This CDR3 has 14 amino acids. For the CDR3, the DNA is TGTGCCAGCAGTCCGGTGGGAAACGGTTCACCCCTCCACTTT. This sequence encodes CASSPVGNGSPLHF.

The genes are TRBV12-3 or TRBV12-4 and TRBJ2-1; D is uncertain. With 4 bases removed from V and 4 bases from J, the gap between germline ends came to 8 bases. The CDR3 consists of 13 residues. The CDR3 region is CASSWERYNEQFF. DNA for the CDR3: TGTGCCAGCAGTTGGGAACGATACAATGAGCAGTTCTTC.

J is TRBJ2-5 and V is TRBV6-5; D might be TRBD1 (5 bases). The CDR3 is 13 residues long. Germline CDR1 MNHEY, CDR2 SVGAGI. V was cut by 6 bases and J by 0 bases, with 8 bases left in between. CDR3 sequence (DNA): TGTGCCAGCAGCAACAGGTACCAAGAGACCCAGTACTTC. This sequence encodes CASSNRYQETQYF.

J is TRBJ2-1 and V is TRBV6-5, with D tentatively TRBD1 or TRBD2 (5 bases each). The V gene's germline CDR1 is MNHEY and CDR2 SVGAGI. Trimming removed 4 bases from V and 2 bases from J, with 21 bases in between. This CDR3 is built from 18 residues. CDR3 in DNA: TGTGCCAGCAGTTCGCTGACTATACAGGTGGGGCCCTACAATGAGCAGTTCTTC. This translates into CASSSLTIQVGPYNEQFF.

This clonotype was counted between two and nine times. The V gene is TRBV6-1, the J gene TRBJ2-7, with a tentative D call TRBD2 (6 bases). V lost 8 bases to trimming and J lost 4 bases, with 12 bases between them. CDR3 length: 12 amino acids. Per the germline V gene, CDR1 is MNHNS and CDR2 is SASEGT. In DNA, the CDR3 is TGTGCCAGCCGGGTGGGGGGTTACGAGCAGTACTTC. As protein: CASRVGGYEQYF.

This clonotype was recorded a few times. The V and J genes are TRBV2 and TRBJ2-3; 12 bases are a match to TRBD2. Germline CDR1 and CDR2: SNHLY and FYNNEI. The CDR3 is 15 residues long. Losses at the gene ends were 6 bases for V and 6 bases for J; bases not matched to a gene: 7. The CDR3 DNA reads TGTGCCAGCAGAGCGGGGACTAGCGGGCGGGATACGCAGTATTTT. This codes for CASRAGTSGRDTQYF.

There are a few counts of this clonotype. V and J are TRBV7-2 and TRBJ2-7; TRBD2 agrees at 8 bases. Germline assignment: CDR1 SGHTA and CDR2 FQGNSA. The junction had 12 bases not matched to a gene; V was cut back by 5 bases and J by 6 bases. This CDR3 is 15 amino acids long. Written as DNA, the CDR3 is TGTGCCAGCAGCCCGGGAGGGTACAGGAGGGGCGAGCAGTACTTC. Protein: CASSPGGYRRGEQYF.

The V call is TRBV7-9, the J call TRBJ2-7; maybe TRBD2 (7 bases). Germline V gene sequence: CDR1 SEHNR, CDR2 FQNEAQ (reference sequence). Trimming removed 6 bases at V and 7 bases at J, with 19 bases between. The length of the CDR3 is 14 residues. The DNA for the CDR3 is TGTGCCAGCAGTGGGGGGGCCTGGAGTCATGAGCAGTACTTC. Protein: CASSGGAWSHEQYF. Looking up the rest from reference TRBV7-9 and TRBJ2-7 gives the full variable domain: DTGVSQNPRHKITKRGQNVTFRCDPISEHNRLYWYRQTLGQGPEFLTYFQNEAQLEKSRLLSDRFSAERPKGSFSTLEIQRTEQGDSAMYLCASSGGAWSHEQYFGPGTRLTVT.

The chain is built from TRBV7-2 and TRBJ2-5, with 14 bases aligning to TRBD2. CDR3 size: 16 residues. The ends lost 1 base at V and 7 bases at J; junction bases unmatched: 5. The germline V gene has CDR1 SGHTA and CDR2 FQGNSA. Here the CDR3 reads CASSLGTSGGTGTQYF. CDR3 sequence (DNA): TGTGCCAGCAGCTTAGGGACTAGCGGGGGGACTGGGACCCAGTACTTC. The whole variable domain, filled in from reference TRBV7-2 and TRBJ2-5, reads GAGVSQSPSNKVTEKGKDVELRCDPISGHTALYWYRQSLGQGLEFLIYFQGNSAPDKSGLPSDRFSAERTGGSVSTLTIQRTQQEDSAVYLCASSLGTSGGTGTQYFGPGTRLLVL.

The table lists this clonotype with a few counts. The genes are TRBV6-5 and TRBJ2-3; D might be TRBD1 or TRBD2, each matching 5 bases. The CDR3 is made up of 15 amino acids. V was cut by 5 bases and J by 0 bases, with 12 bases left in between. In germline, CDR1 is MNHEY, CDR2 SVGAGI. The CDR3 nucleotides read TGTGCCAGCAGTCCCGGGACGATAAGCACAGATACGCAGTATTTT. Its translation is CASSPGTISTDTQYF.

This chain connects TRBV6-5 to TRBJ1-2; D not certain. There are 14 residues in the CDR3. V lost 2 bases, J lost 2 bases, and 9 bases lay in between. Germline CDR1 and CDR2: MNHEY and SVGAGI. The CDR3 here is CASSYDRVNYGYTF. The CDR3 DNA follows: TGTGCCAGCAGTTACGATCGGGTAAACTATGGCTACACCTTC.

This clonotype has a handful of counts. The chain recombines TRBV20-1 with TRBJ1-2; tentatively, D is TRBD1 (5 bases). With 2 bases removed from V and 4 bases from J, the gap between germline ends came to 14 bases. Germline-derived CDR1 and CDR2 are DFQATT and SNEGSKA (reference sequence). The length of the CDR3 is 14 residues. The CDR3 DNA sequence: TGCAGTGCTAGATCGGGCCCAGGGACCTATGGCTACACCTTC. It encodes CSARSGPGTYGYTF.

The V and J genes are TRBV4-3 and TRBJ2-1; maybe TRBD2 (5 bases). Germline V gives CDR1 LGHNA, CDR2 YSLEER. The CDR3 contains 13 residues. Trimming stripped 3 bases from V and 9 bases from J, with 12 bases between. This CDR3 reads CASSHGGVAEQFF. CDR3 nucleotide sequence: TGCGCCAGCAGCCACGGAGGAGTCGCTGAGCAGTTCTTC.

V gene TRBV20-1 combines with J gene TRBJ2-7; unclear D gene. Germline V gene lookup returns CDR1 DFQATT and CDR2 SNEGSKA (reference sequence). V lost 3 bases and J 2 bases, leaving 8 bases between the germline ends. The CDR3 has 12 amino acids. CDR3 in DNA: TGCAGTGCTAGGTTTAGCACCTACGAGCAGTACTTC. Translation: CSARFSTYEQYF.

V and J are TRBV6-2 or TRBV6-3 and TRBJ2-1, with 10 nucleotides matching TRBD1. V lost 6 bases, J lost 6 bases, and 2 bases stayed unmatched. CDR1 is MNHEY, CDR2 SVGEGT, per germline. There are 13 residues in the CDR3. CDR3 nucleotide sequence: TGTGCCAGCAGGGGACAGGGGAGCAATGAGCAGTTCTTC. It is translated as CASRGQGSNEQFF.